The sequence of this T cell receptor (beta chain) was determined in a study of blood T cell repertoires in COVID-19. V was clipped by 5 bases and J by 7 bases, with 15 bases between them. The CDR3 has 14 residues. Germline V gene lookup returns CDR1 LNHDA and CDR2 SQIVND (reference sequence). Participant-given clinical history determined each cohort assignment. Among Cohort 3 donors, those recovered had two negative PCRs, clearance, or symptom resolution. Per the original methods: The assay estimated nucleated cells by amplifying reference gene primers. Measured with immunoSEQ multiplex PCR; TCRdb has only the in-frame clones, and not every one. D and trimming come from the DNA, and the V and J calls and clone size come from that table. This table has fewer than 350,000 clones, roughly 88% appearing once.

The sequence was collected from a woman in her 30s who had recovered from COVID-19. The sample taken for sequencing was PBMCs or T cells enriched from blood (not recorded which). This chain joins TRBV19 and TRBJ2-1; D is perhaps TRBD2 (7 bases). The DNA for the CDR3 is TGTGCCAGTAGTCGGGGGGCGAGATATAATGAGCAGTTCTTC. Translating gives CASSRGARYNEQFF.